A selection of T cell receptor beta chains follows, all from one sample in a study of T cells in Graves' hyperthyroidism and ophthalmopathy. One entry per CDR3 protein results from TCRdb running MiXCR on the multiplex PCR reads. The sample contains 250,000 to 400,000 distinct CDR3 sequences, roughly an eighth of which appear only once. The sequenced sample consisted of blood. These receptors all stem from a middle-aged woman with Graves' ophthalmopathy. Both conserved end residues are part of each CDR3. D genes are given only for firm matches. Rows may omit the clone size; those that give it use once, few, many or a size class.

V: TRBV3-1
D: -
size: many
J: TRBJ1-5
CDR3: CASSQGPDRPNQPQHF
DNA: TGTGCCAGCAGCCAAGGTCCCGACAGGCCGAATCAGCCCCAGCATTTT

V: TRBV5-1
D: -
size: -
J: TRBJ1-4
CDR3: CASSLAPGRTTGKLFF
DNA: TGCGCCAGCAGCTTGGCCCCGGGACGGACTACTGGAAAACTGTTTTTT

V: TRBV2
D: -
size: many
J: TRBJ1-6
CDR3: CASSEARVSSYNSPLHF
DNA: TGTGCCAGCAGTGAAGCCAGGGTGAGCTCCTATAATTCACCCCTCCACTTT

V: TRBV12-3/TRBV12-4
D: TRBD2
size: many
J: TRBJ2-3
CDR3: CASSLMSSGTNTDTQYF
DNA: TGTGCCAGCAGTTTAATGTCTAGCGGGACTAATACAGATACGCAGTATTTT

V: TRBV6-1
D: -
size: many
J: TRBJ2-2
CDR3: CASSVLAGRTGELFF
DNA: TGTGCCAGCAGTGTGTTGGCAGGGAGAACCGGGGAGCTGTTTTTT

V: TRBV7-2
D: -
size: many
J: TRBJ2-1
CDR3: CASSFRPGVSYNEQFF
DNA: TGTGCCAGCAGCTTTCGACCGGGGGTCTCCTACAATGAGCAGTTCTTC

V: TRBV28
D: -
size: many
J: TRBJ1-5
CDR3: CASSLGSSQHF
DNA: TGTGCCAGCAGTTTAGGCAGTTCCCAGCATTTT

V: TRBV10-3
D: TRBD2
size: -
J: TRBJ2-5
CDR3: CAARPGRGGVETQYF
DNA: TGTGCCGCACGCCCTGGGCGGGGGGGCGTGGAGACCCAGTACTTC

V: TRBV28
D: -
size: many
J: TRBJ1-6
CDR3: CASRENSPLHF
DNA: TGTGCCAGCAGGGAGAATTCACCCCTCCACTTT

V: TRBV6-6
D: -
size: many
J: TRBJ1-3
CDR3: CASSYSIQGLKGNTIYF
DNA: TGTGCCAGCAGTTACTCTATACAGGGACTGAAAGGAAACACCATATATTTT

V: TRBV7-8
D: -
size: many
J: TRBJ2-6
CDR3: CASSLVPTGGANVLTF
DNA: TGTGCCAGCAGCTTAGTCCCTACAGGAGGGGCCAACGTCCTGACTTTC

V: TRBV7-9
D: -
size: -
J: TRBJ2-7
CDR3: CASSPPGGVGEQYF
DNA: TGTGCCAGCAGCCCGCCCGGGGGCGTGGGGGAGCAGTACTTC

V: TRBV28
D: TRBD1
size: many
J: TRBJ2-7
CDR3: CASSDTGATSYEQYF
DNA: TGTGCCAGCAGTGATACAGGGGCGACTTCCTACGAGCAGTACTTC

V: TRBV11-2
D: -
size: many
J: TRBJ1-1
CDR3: CASSMTRDTAFF
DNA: TGTGCCAGCAGCATGACCAGGGACACGGCTTTCTTT

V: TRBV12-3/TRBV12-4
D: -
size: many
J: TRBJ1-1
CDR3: CASSPSEGNTEAFF
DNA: TGTGCCAGCAGTCCCTCGGAGGGGAACACTGAAGCTTTCTTT

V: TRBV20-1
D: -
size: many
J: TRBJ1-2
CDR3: CSVRAGRGYTF
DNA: TGCAGTGTCAGAGCTGGTCGTGGCTACACCTTC

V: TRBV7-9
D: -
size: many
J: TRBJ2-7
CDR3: CASSLDTAHEQYF
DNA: TGTGCCAGCAGCTTAGATACGGCCCACGAGCAGTACTTC

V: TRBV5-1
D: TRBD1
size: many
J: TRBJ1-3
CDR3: CASSWGNRGNSGNTIYF
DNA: TGCGCCAGCAGCTGGGGAAACAGGGGAAACTCTGGAAACACCATATATTTT

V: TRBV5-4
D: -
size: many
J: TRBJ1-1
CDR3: CASSRSGVSNTEAFF
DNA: TGTGCCAGCTCAAGATCAGGGGTATCTAACACTGAAGCTTTCTTT

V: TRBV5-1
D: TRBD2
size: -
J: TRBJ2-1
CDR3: CASSLEVGRGYNEQFF
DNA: TGCGCCAGCAGCTTGGAAGTCGGGCGGGGGTACAATGAGCAGTTCTTC

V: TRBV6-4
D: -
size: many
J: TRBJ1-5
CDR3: CARSYRNQPQHF
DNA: TGTGCCAGATCGTATCGCAATCAGCCCCAGCATTTT

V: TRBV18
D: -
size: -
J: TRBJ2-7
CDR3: CASSFRGWGYEQYF
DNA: TGTGCCAGCTCATTTCGAGGGTGGGGCTACGAGCAGTACTTC

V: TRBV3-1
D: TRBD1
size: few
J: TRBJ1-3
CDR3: CASSQDIGPGGRNTIYF
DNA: TGTGCCAGCAGCCAAGATATCGGCCCAGGGGGCAGAAACACCATATATTTT

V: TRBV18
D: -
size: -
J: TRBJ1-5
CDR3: CASSPQDNQPQHF
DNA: TGTGCCAGCTCACCACAGGACAATCAGCCCCAGCATTTT

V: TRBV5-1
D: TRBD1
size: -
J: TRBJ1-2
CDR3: CASSHPQGGIDGYTF
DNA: TGCGCCAGCAGCCACCCACAGGGGGGGATTGATGGCTACACCTTC

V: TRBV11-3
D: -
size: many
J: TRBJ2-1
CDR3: CASKERGSYNEQFF
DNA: TGTGCCAGCAAAGAGCGAGGGTCCTACAATGAGCAGTTCTTC

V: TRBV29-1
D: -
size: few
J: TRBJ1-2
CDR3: CSVDNYGYTF
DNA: TGCAGCGTTGATAACTATGGCTACACCTTC

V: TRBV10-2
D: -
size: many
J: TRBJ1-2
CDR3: CASSEDVSLLYGYTF
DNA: TGCGCCAGCAGTGAAGACGTCAGCCTTCTATATGGCTACACCTTC

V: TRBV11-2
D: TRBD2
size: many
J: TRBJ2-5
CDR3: CASRRGGETQYF
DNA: TGTGCCAGCCGCCGGGGGGGAGAGACCCAGTACTTC

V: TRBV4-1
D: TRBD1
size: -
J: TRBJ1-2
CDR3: CASSHDGQGALGYTF
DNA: TGCGCCAGCAGCCATGACGGACAGGGGGCTCTTGGCTACACCTTC

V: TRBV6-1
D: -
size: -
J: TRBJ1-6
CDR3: CASRPRDGNLHF
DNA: TGTGCCAGCAGACCCAGGGACGGTAACCTCCACTTT

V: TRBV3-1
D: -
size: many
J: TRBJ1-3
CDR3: CASSPTWRRAGNTIYF
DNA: TGTGCCAGCAGCCCCACGTGGAGGAGGGCCGGAAACACCATATATTTT

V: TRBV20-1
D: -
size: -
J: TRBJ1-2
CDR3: CSARDRGEGYTF
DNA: TGCAGTGCTAGAGACAGGGGAGAGGGCTACACCTTC

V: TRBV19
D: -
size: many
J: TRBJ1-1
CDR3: CASSGFVTEAFF
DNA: TGTGCCAGTAGTGGATTTGTAACTGAAGCTTTCTTT

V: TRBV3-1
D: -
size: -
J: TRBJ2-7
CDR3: CASSQTTSDYEQYF
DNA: TGTGCCAGCAGCCAGACGACTAGTGACTACGAGCAGTACTTC

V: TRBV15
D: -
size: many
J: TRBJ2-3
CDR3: CATKGGRGTDTQYF
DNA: TGTGCCACCAAGGGGGGACGCGGCACAGATACGCAGTATTTT

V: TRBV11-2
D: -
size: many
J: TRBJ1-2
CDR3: CASSLGVGREGGYTF
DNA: TGTGCCAGCAGCTTAGGTGTTGGTAGGGAAGGTGGCTACACCTTC

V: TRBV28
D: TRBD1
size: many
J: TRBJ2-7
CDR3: CATQTGTHEQYF
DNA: TGTGCCACCCAGACAGGGACCCACGAGCAGTACTTC

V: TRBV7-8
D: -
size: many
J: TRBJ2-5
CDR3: CASSLEGARDETQYF
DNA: TGTGCCAGCAGCTTAGAGGGCGCTAGAGACGAGACCCAGTACTTC

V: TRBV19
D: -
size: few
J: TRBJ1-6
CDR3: CASAEDRNSPLHF
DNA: TGTGCCAGTGCCGAGGACAGAAATTCACCCCTCCACTTT

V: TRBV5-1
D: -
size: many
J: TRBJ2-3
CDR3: CANIQDNTDTQYF
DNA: TGCGCCAACATTCAGGATAACACAGATACGCAGTATTTT

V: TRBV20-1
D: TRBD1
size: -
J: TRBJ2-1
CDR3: CSARDHRDRAIYEQFF
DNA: TGCAGTGCTAGAGATCATCGGGACAGGGCGATATATGAGCAGTTCTTC

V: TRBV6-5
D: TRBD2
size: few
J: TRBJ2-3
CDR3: CASSYNLAGFGNTQYF
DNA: TGTGCCAGCAGTTACAATCTAGCGGGATTTGGAAATACGCAGTATTTT

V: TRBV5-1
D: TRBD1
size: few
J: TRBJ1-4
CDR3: CASSIGTGRGLEKLFF
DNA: TGCGCCAGCAGCATCGGGACAGGCCGGGGGCTTGAAAAACTGTTTTTT

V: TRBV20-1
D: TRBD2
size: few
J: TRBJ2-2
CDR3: CSARPALAGGLTGELFF
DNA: TGCAGTGCTAGACCGGCGCTAGCGGGAGGGCTCACCGGGGAGCTGTTTTTT

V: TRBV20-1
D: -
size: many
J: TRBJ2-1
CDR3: CSAGLEDEQFF
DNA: TGCAGTGCGGGGTTGGAGGATGAGCAGTTCTTC